The 24 T cell receptor beta chains presented below share a single source sample, sequenced in a study of cytomegalovirus exposure and HLA in healthy donors. The PCR contained 60 Vbeta and 13 Jbeta primers. Profiling relied on immunoSEQ multiplex PCR, and the TCRdb table lists in-frame clones only, not all of them. There are about 150,000 clones in the sample; 75% to 90% occur only once, and approximately 1.2% lies in the top ten. Sequences were obtained from PBMCs. These receptors were collected from a boy aged 2-9 years in good health and CMV-seronegative.

The chain employs TRBV7-8 and TRBJ2-7; 10 bases are a match to TRBD1. Germline CDR1 reads SGHVS; CDR2 reads FQNEAQ. The CDR3 runs to 14 residues. V lost 5 bases to trimming and J lost 2 bases; unmatched junction nucleotides: 3. CDR3 sequence reads: CASSVGTGAYEQYF. CDR3 nucleotides: TGTGCCAGCAGCGTCGGGACAGGGGCCTACGAGCAGTACTTC.

The rearrangement joins TRBV30 to TRBJ1-1; the D gene is possibly TRBD1 (5 bases). Trimming removed 4 bases from V and 1 base from J, with 10 bases in between. There are 13 residues in the CDR3. Germline assignment: CDR1 GTSNPN and CDR2 SVGIG (reference sequence). The CDR3 is CAWIAGRNTEAFF. CDR3 coding DNA: TGTGCCTGGATTGCGGGACGGAACACTGAAGCTTTCTTT.

This rearrangement joins TRBV7-3 to TRBJ2-1; 7 nucleotides agree with TRBD1. V was pared by 5 bases and J by 0 bases, with 4 bases of the junction left unmatched. Germline CDR1 and CDR2: SGHTA and FQGTGA. This CDR3 is 15 amino acids long. This chain's CDR3 is CASSHGTDSYNEQFF. As DNA, the CDR3 is TGTGCCAGCAGCCACGGGACAGACTCCTACAATGAGCAGTTCTTC.

The rearrangement joins TRBV4-1 to TRBJ2-3, with TRBD2 identical over 8 bases. CDR3 length: 16 amino acids. Per the germline V gene, CDR1 is MGHRA and CDR2 is YSYEKL. J lost 4 bases, V lost 0 bases, and 6 bases had no gene match. CDR3 coding DNA: TGCGCCAGCAGCCAAGAGCCAGCGGGGGTTGCAGATACGCAGTATTTT. This translates into CASSQEPAGVADTQYF.

V and J are TRBV5-1 and TRBJ2-5; 9 bases map to TRBD2. Near its end, the DNA agrees better with TRBJ2-7, so the J call may be wrong. The CDR3 has 16 residues. CDR1 and CDR2 (germline): SGHRS, YFSETQ. The CDR3 protein is CASSLFAGGLPNEQYF. The CDR3 region has the DNA TGCGCCAGCAGCTTGTTTGCGGGAGGGCTGCCGAACGAGCAGTACTTC.

This clone was seen more than once but under ten times. The V gene is TRBV6-4, the J gene TRBJ2-2; maybe TRBD2 (5 bases). The V gene lost 3 bases and the J gene lost 8 bases, with 10 bases spanning the gap. CDR1 is MRHNA, CDR2 SNTAGT, per germline. CDR3 length: 13 amino acids. The CDR3 protein is CASSEEGRGELFF. The CDR3 nucleotides read TGTGCCAGCAGTGAAGAGGGCCGGGGGGAGCTGTTTTTT.

This chain links TRBV7-2 with TRBJ2-1; D ambiguous. V lost 5 bases and J 3 bases, leaving 8 bases between the germline ends. Germline CDR1 SGHTA, CDR2 FQGNSA. The CDR3 is made up of 13 amino acids. CDR3 amino acids: CASSIRSYNEQFF. CDR3 bases: TGTGCCAGCAGCATCCGGAGCTACAATGAGCAGTTCTTC.

In its sample, this clone was seen once. The J gene is TRBJ2-1, the V gene TRBV4-3; 10 bases align to TRBD2. The CDR3 runs to 14 residues. The trim removed 0 bases at V and 13 bases at J, leaving 6 bases unmatched. Germline CDR1 is LGHNA and CDR2 is YSLEER. The CDR3 bases are TGCGCCAGCAGCCAAGATCCACTAGCGGGGAGACAGTTCTTC. Amino acids: CASSQDPLAGRQFF.

The chain links TRBV11-1 to TRBJ2-1, with 12 nucleotides matching TRBD2. Trimming at V came to 2 bases and at J to 8 bases, leaving 13 bases not matched to a gene. The CDR3 loop spans 18 amino acids. Germline CDR1 reads SGHAT; CDR2 reads FQDESV (reference sequence). The CDR3 DNA is TGTGCCAGCAGCTTAATAGCGACTAGCGGGGGTCTGCTAGATGAGCAGTTCTTC. Protein: CASSLIATSGGLLDEQFF.

The J gene is TRBJ2-3, the V gene TRBV30; 12 positions agree with TRBD2. V shed 3 bases and J 4 bases; nucleotides not matched to a gene: 2. The CDR3 is 14 residues long. Germline V lookup: CDR1 GTSNPN, CDR2 SVGIG (reference sequence). Here the CDR3 DNA reads TGTGCCTGGAGCCTAGCGGGAGGGGCAGATACGCAGTATTTT. This gives the protein CAWSLAGGADTQYF.

This clone was observed a single time. The chain couples TRBV13 to TRBJ1-1; no definite D call. Per the germline V gene, CDR1 is PRHDT and CDR2 is FYEKMQ (reference sequence). V lost 2 bases and J 1 base, leaving 5 bases between the germline ends. CDR3 length: 13 residues. CDR3 sequence (DNA): TGTGCCAGCAGCTTAACAAGGAACACTGAAGCTTTCTTT. Protein: CASSLTRNTEAFF.

The chain has TRBV2 and TRBJ2-3; 10 nucleotides agree with TRBD1. The V gene end was trimmed by 10 bases and the J gene end by 1 base; junction bases not matched to a gene: 5. Germline lookup yields CDR1 SNHLY and CDR2 FYNNEI. This CDR3 has 14 residues. The CDR3 DNA sequence: TGTGCCACAAGCGGGACAGGGGGCACAGATACGCAGTATTTT. This translates into CATSGTGGTDTQYF. Supplemented by reference TRBV2 and TRBJ2-3, the full variable domain reads EPEVTQTPSHQVTQMGQEVILRCVPISNHLYFYWYRQILGQKVEFLVSFYNNEISEKSEIFDDQFSVERPDGSNFTLKIRSTKLEDSAMYFCATSGTGGTDTQYFGPGTRLTVL.

The chain employs TRBV7-9 and TRBJ1-3; D is uncertain. Germline V gene data show CDR1 as SEHNR and CDR2 as FQNEAQ (reference sequence). V was pared by 4 bases and J by 3 bases, with 10 bases between. The CDR3 has 14 residues. The chain's CDR3 is CASSSRPGGNTIYF. CDR3 coding DNA: TGTGCCAGCAGCTCCCGTCCAGGTGGAAACACCATATATTTT.

The chain links TRBV7-9 to TRBJ2-5, with D unclear. CDR3 length: 13 amino acids. The germline gives CDR1 SEHNR, CDR2 FQNEAQ (reference sequence). Trimming removed 5 bases at V and 4 bases at J, with 11 bases between. The CDR3 here is CASSLIPIETQYF. In DNA, the CDR3 is TGTGCCAGCAGCCTAATCCCTATAGAGACCCAGTACTTC.

This clone was counted between two and nine times. This chain uses TRBV28 with TRBJ1-4, with TRBD1 as a possible D gene (5 bases). Germline values: CDR1 MDHEN, CDR2 SYDVKM. With 7 bases removed from V and 7 bases from J, the gap between germline ends came to 25 bases. The length of the CDR3 is 17 residues. CDR3: CASIGATTASKTEKLFF. CDR3 sequence (DNA): TGTGCCAGCATTGGGGCCACCACTGCGTCGAAAACTGAAAAACTGTTTTTT. Looking up the rest from reference TRBV28 and TRBJ1-4 gives the full variable domain: DVKVTQSSRYLVKRTGEKVFLECVQDMDHENMFWYRQDPGLGLRLIYFSYDVKMKEKGDIPEGYSVSREKKERFSLILESASTNQTSMYLCASIGATTASKTEKLFFGSGTQLSVL.

The chain has TRBV21-1 and TRBJ2-7; the table assigns TRBD2, which was not confirmed against the DNA. TRBV21-1 is a recognized pseudogene. This CDR3 spans 15 amino acids. This chain's CDR3 is CASSKSGRGPYEQYV. The DNA for the CDR3 is TGTGCCAGCAGCAAAAGCGGGCGGGGGCCCTACGAGCAGTACGTC.

J is TRBJ2-5 and V is TRBV7-6, with D perhaps matching TRBD1 (5 bases). This CDR3 comprises 12 residues. The germline CDR1 and CDR2 sequences are SGHVS and FNYEAQ. Trimming took off 5 bases at V and 5 bases at J, with 9 bases between the two ends. Written as DNA, the CDR3 is TGTGCCAGCAGCCAAGGGGTGGAGACCCAGTACTTC. Amino acid sequence: CASSQGVETQYF.

The CDR3 DNA reads as TGTGCCAGCAGTCGGACTAGCGGGTTTCCCCAAGAGACCCAGTACTTC. This codes for CASSRTSGFPQETQYF. This chain links TRBV4-2 with TRBJ2-5; the match to TRBD2 covers 11 bases. J gave up 1 base and V 6 bases, and 7 bases lay outside the gene matches. Per the germline V gene, CDR1 is LGHNA and CDR2 is YNFKEQ. The CDR3 is 16 residues long.

This chain uses TRBV4-2 with TRBJ2-1; TRBD2 agrees at 8 bases. The J segment lost 4 bases and the V segment lost 1 base, leaving 9 bases of the junction unmatched. This CDR3 has 17 residues. Germline assignment: CDR1 LGHNA and CDR2 YNFKEQ. CDR3 DNA sequence: TGTGCCAGCAGCCAAGTCCGCAGCGGGAGCCAGTACAATGAGCAGTTCTTC. Translation gives CASSQVRSGSQYNEQFF.

The gene calls are TRBV19 and TRBJ2-7; maybe TRBD1 (6 bases). Looked up from germline, CDR1 is LNHDA and CDR2 is SQIVND (reference sequence). Trimming shortened V by 0 bases and J by 6 bases, and 12 bases separated the two germline ends. The CDR3 is 14 residues long. CDR3 sequence (DNA): TGTGCCAGTAGTATAGATGGGGGCGAATCCGAGCAGTACTTC. Translated: CASSIDGGESEQYF. The variable domain in full, with the rest retrieved from reference TRBV19 and TRBJ2-7, is DGGITQSPKYLFRKEGQNVTLSCEQNLNHDAMYWYRQDPGQGLRLIYYSQIVNDFQKGDIAEGYSVSREKKESFPLTVTSAQKNPTAFYLCASSIDGGESEQYFGPGTRLTVT.

V gene TRBV6-1 combines with J gene TRBJ1-1; D is unclear. Germline CDR1 is MNHNS and CDR2 is SASEGT. Trimming removed 2 bases from V and 0 bases from J, with 7 bases in between. This CDR3 has 14 residues. This CDR3 reads CASSEIAMNTEAFF. CDR3 sequence (DNA): TGTGCCAGCAGTGAAATCGCGATGAACACTGAAGCTTTCTTT.

The chain employs TRBV11-2 and TRBJ2-4; possibly TRBD2 for D (5 bases). Looked up from germline, CDR1 is SGHAT and CDR2 is FQNNGV. The CDR3 length is 17 residues. V lost 0 bases and J lost 3, with 15 bases in between. CDR3 sequence (DNA): TGTGCCAGCAGCTTAGATCTTCAGGAGGCGGACAAAAACATTCAGTACTTC. Protein product: CASSLDLQEADKNIQYF.

V usage is TRBV29-1 and J usage is TRBJ2-1, with TRBD2 identical over 7 bases. Germline CDR1 SQVTM, CDR2 ANQGSEA. The V gene end was trimmed by 7 bases and the J gene end by 2 bases; junction bases not matched to a gene: 8. The CDR3 spans 14 residues. CDR3 loop: CSADGEGAYNEQFF. The CDR3 region has the DNA TGCAGCGCCGACGGGGAGGGAGCCTACAATGAGCAGTTCTTC.

This clone has only one observation. At one end the junction does not follow the germline gene, possibly because of a read error. The J gene is TRBJ2-1, the V gene TRBV7-9; 10 bases line up with TRBD2. The CDR3 covers 16 residues. Germline V gene sequence: CDR1 SEHNR, CDR2 FQNEAQ (reference sequence). The CDR3 loop is CSSSSSGGGILNEQFF. In DNA, the CDR3 is TGTTCCAGCAGCTCGAGCGGGGGGGGAATCCTCAATGAGCAGTTCTTC.